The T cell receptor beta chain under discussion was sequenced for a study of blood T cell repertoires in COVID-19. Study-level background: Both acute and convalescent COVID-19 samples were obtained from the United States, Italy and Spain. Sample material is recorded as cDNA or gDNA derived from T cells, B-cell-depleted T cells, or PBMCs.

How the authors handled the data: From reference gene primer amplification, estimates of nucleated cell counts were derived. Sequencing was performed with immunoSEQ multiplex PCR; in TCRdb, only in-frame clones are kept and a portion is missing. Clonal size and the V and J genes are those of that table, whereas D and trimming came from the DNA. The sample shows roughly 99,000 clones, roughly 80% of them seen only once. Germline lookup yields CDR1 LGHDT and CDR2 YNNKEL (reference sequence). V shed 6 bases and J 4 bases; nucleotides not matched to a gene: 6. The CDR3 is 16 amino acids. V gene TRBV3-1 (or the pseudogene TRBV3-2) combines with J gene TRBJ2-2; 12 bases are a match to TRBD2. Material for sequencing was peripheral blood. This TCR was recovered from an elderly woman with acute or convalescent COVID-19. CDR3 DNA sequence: TGTGCCAGCAGAACGGGACTAGCGGGCGCCACCGGGGAGCTGTTTTTT. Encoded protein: CASRTGLAGATGELFF.